This T cell receptor (beta chain) originates from a study of blood T cells in healthy people across ages. Next came a second PCR, run for about 7 to 12 cycles, which used a sample-barcoded 5' primer along with a J-beta primer mix. TCRdb re-analysed the 5' RACE reads in MiXCR, keeping a single row per CDR3 protein. The table includes approximately 690,000 distinct CDR3 sequences, around three fifths detected once. This CDR3 contains 16 residues. Trimming stripped 5 bases from V and 0 bases from J, with 13 bases between. The germline V gene has CDR1 SEHNR and CDR2 FQNEAQ (reference sequence). The chain couples TRBV7-9 to TRBJ1-4; D is unclear. The specimen was blood. The origin of this receptor is a man aged 60 to 75 in good health. CDR3 bases: TGTGCCAGCAGCAAAGAATACAGAACAACTAATGAAAAACTGTTTTTT. Translated, it gives CASSKEYRTTNEKLFF.